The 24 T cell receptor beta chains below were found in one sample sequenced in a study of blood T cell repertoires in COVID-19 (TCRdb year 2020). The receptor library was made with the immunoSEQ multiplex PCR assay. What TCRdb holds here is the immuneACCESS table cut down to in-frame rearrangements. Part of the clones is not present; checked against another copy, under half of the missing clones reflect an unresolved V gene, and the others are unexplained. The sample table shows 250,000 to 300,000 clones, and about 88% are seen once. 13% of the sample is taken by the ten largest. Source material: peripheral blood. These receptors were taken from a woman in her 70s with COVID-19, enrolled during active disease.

As DNA, the CDR3 is TGTGCCAGCAGCTTTGGGACACCGAACACCGGGGAGCTGTTTTTT. Protein sequence: CASSFGTPNTGELFF. The rearrangement links TRBV7-2 to TRBJ2-2, with a possible D match to TRBD1 (6 bases). The CDR3 spans 15 residues. Trimming pared 3 bases from V and 0 bases from J, leaving 8 bases between. CDR1 and CDR2 (germline): SGHTA, FQGNSA.

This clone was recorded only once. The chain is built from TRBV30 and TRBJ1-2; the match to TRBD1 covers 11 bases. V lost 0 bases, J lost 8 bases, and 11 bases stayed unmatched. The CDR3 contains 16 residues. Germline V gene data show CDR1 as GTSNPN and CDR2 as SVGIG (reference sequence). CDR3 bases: TGTGCCTGGAGTGTACTCGGACAGGGGGCTTCGCGAGGCTACACCTTC. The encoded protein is CAWSVLGQGASRGYTF.

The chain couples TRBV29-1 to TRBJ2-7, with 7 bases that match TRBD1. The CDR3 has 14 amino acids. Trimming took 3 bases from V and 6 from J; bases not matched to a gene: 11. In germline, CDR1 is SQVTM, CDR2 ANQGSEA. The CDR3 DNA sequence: TGCAGCGTTGAGGACAGGAAGCAAGGCTCCGAGCAGTACTTC. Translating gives CSVEDRKQGSEQYF.

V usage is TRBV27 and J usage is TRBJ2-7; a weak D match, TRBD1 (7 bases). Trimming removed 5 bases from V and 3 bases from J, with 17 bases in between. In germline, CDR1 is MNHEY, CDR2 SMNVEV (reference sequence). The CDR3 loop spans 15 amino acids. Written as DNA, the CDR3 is TGTGCCAGCAGTGACTCAGGGGGGCCTCGCTACGAGCAGTACTTC. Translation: CASSDSGGPRYEQYF.

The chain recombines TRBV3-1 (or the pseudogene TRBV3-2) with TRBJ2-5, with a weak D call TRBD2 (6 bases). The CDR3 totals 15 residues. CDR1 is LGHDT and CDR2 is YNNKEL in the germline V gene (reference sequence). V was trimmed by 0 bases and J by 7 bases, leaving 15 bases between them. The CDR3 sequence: CASSQDGRQGGTQYF. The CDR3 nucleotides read TGTGCCAGCAGCCAAGACGGGCGTCAGGGAGGGACCCAGTACTTC.

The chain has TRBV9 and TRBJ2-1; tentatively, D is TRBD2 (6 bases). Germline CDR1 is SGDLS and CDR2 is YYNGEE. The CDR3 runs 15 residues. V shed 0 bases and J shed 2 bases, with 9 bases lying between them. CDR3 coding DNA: TGTGCCAGCAGCGTAGGTGCGGGGCCCTACAATGAGCAGTTCTTC. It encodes CASSVGAGPYNEQFF.

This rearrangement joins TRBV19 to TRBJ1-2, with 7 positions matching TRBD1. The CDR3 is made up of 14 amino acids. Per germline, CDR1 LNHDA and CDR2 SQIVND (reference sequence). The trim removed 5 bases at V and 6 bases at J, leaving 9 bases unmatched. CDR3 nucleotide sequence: TGTGCCAGTAGTCCCCAGACAGGGCTCCATGGCTACACCTTC. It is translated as CASSPQTGLHGYTF.

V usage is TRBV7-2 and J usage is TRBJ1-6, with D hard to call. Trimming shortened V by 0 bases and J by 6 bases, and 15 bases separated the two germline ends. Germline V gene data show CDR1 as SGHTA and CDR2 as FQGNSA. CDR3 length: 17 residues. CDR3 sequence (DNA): TGTGCCAGCAGCTTAGCCTTCTGGGCAGCCCCTAATTCACCCCTCCACTTT. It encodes CASSLAFWAAPNSPLHF.

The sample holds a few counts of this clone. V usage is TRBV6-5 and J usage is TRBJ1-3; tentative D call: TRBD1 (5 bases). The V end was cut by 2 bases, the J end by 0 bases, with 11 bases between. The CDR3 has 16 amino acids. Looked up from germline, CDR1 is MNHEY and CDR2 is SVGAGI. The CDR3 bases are TGTGCCAGCAGTTACGATAGGGGTCTCTCTGGAAACACCATATATTTT. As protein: CASSYDRGLSGNTIYF.

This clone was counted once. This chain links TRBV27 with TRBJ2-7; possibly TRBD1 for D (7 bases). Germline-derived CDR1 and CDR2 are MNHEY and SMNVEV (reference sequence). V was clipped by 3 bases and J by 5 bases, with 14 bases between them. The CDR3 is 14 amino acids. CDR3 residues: CASSFGRGADEQYF. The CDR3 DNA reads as TGTGCCAGCAGTTTCGGCAGGGGGGCAGACGAGCAGTACTTC.

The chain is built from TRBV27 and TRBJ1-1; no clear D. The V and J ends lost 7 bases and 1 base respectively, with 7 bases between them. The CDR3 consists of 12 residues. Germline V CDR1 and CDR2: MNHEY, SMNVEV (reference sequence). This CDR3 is CASKRGNTEAFF. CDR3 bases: TGTGCCAGCAAACGGGGGAACACTGAAGCTTTCTTT.

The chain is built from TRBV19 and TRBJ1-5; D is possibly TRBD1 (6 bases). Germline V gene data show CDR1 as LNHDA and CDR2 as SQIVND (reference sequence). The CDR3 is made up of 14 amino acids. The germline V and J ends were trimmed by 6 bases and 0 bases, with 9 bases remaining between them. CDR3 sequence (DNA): TGTGCCAGTAGGGACAGCTATAGCAATCAGCCCCAGCATTTT. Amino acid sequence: CASRDSYSNQPQHF.

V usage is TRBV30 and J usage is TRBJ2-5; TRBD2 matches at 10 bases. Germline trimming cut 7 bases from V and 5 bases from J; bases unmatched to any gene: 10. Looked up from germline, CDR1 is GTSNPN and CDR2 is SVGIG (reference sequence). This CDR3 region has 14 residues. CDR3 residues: CAFIKRGGQETQYF. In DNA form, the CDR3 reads TGTGCCTTTATCAAGCGGGGGGGCCAGGAGACCCAGTACTTC.

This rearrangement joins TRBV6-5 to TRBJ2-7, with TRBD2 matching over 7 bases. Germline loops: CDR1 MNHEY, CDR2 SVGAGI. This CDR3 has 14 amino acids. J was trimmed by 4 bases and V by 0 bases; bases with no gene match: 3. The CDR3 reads CASSYSREGYEQYF. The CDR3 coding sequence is TGTGCCAGCAGTTACTCAAGGGAGGGTTACGAGCAGTACTTC.

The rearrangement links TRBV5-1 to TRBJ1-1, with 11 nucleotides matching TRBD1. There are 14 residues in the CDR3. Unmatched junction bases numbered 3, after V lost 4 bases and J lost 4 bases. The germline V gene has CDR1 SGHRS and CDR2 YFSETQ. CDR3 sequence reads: CASSPGTGGTEAFF. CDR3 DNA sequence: TGCGCCAGCAGCCCGGGGACAGGGGGCACTGAAGCTTTCTTT.

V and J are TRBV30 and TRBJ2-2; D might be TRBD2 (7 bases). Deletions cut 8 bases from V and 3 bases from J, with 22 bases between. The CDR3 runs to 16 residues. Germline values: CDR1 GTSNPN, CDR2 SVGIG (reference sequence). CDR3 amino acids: CALGKLGGGHTGELFF. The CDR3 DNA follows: TGTGCCCTAGGGAAGCTAGGGGGGGGTCACACCGGGGAGCTGTTTTTT.

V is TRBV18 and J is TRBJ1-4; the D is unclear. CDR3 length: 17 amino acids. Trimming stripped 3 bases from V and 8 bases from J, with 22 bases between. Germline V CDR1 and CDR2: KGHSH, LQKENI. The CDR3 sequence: CASSPDLRTGMGEKLFF. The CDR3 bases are TGTGCCAGCTCACCGGACCTGAGGACGGGGATGGGCGAAAAACTGTTTTTT.

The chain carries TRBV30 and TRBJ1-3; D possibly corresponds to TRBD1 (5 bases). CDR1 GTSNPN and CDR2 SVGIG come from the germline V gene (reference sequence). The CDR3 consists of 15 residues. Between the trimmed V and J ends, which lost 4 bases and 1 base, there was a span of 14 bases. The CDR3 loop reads CAWNHQGSSGNTIYF. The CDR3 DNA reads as TGTGCCTGGAACCATCAGGGAAGTTCTGGAAACACCATATATTTT.

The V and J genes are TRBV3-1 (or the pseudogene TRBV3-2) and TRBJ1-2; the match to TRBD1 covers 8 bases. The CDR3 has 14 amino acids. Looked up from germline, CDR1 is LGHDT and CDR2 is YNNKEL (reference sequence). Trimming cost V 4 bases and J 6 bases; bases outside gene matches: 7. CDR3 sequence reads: CASSPGDRRDGYTF. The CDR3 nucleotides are TGTGCCAGCAGCCCCGGGGACAGGAGGGATGGCTACACCTTC.

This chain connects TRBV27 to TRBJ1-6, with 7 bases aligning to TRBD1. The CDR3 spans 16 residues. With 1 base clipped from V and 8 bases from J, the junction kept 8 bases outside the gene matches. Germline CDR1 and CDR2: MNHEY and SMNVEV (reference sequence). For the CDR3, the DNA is TGTGCCAGCAGTTTATACGGAGGGGGCACCGATTCACCCCTCCACTTT. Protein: CASSLYGGGTDSPLHF.

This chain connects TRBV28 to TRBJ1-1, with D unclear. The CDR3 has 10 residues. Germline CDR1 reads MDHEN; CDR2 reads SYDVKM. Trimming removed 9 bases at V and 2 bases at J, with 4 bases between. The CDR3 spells CASLNTEAFF. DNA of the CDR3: TGTGCCAGTCTCAACACTGAAGCTTTCTTT.

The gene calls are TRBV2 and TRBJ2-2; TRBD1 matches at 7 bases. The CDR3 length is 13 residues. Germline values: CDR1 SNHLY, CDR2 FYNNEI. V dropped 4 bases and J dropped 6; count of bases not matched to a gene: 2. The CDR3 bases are TGTGCCAGCAGTGGACAGGGAGCCGGGGAGCTGTTTTTT. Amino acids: CASSGQGAGELFF.

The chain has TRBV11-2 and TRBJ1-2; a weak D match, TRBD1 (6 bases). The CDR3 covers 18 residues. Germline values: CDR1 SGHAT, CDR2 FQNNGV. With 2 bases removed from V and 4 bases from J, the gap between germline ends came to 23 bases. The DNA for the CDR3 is TGTGCCAGCAGCTTACCCGGCGGGGGGGCGATTAAATTCTATGGCTACACCTTC. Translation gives CASSLPGGGAIKFYGYTF.

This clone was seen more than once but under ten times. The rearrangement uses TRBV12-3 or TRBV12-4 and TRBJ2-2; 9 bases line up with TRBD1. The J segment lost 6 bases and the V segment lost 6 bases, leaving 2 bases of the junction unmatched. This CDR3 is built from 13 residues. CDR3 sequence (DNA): TGTGCCAGCAGCAGACAGGGGGCCGGGGAGCTGTTTTTT. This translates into CASSRQGAGELFF.